This T cell receptor beta chain was obtained from a study of blood T cell repertoires in COVID-19 (TCRdb year 2020). At the level of the whole study: Samples from collaborators originated in the United States, Italy and Spain and spanned both the acute and convalescent phases of COVID-19. The prospective study material was composed of cDNA or gDNA derived from T cells, B-cell-depleted T cells, or PBMCs. Samples were obtained from the ongoing ImmuneRACE study (first 160 participants) and from about 1,300 subjects provided by 6 global collaborators. A freely available public database, intended as a resource for researchers studying the immune response to SARS-CoV-2, is where the repertoires were released. HLA class I and class II types, where available, came from metadata supplied by the sample provider rather than from assay-based typing. Nearly every sample came with metadata listing a de-identified subject ID, COVID-19 status, age in years and sex. Deeply sampled blood TCRbeta repertoires from subjects exposed to, actively infected with, or recovered from COVID-19 were included in the dataset.

V trim: 4 bases; J trim: 4 bases; unmatched bases: 3. The CDR3 measures 13 amino acids from cysteine to phenylalanine. Kept here is only the CDR3 DNA, which spans 39 bases and is read in frame from base 1. The germline V gene supplies CDR1 SGHDT and CDR2 YYEEEE. Study-wide findings and limitations: The amount of clinical and demographic metadata varied by source and participant and was provided uncurated.

TCRbeta CDR3 regions were amplified from genomic DNA using the immunoSEQ Assay, a bias-controlled multiplex PCR. Concerning the study's data processing: Nucleated cell counts per sample were estimated from amplification of reference gene primers within the assay. Sequence reads were collapsed and filtered to measure the absolute abundance of every unique TCRbeta CDR3 rearrangement. For each sample, productive Simpson clonality was calculated by taking the square root of Simpson's diversity index across productive rearrangements. Held by TCRdb, this immuneACCESS table contains in-frame sequences only and omits some clones. Under half of the omission traces to an unresolved V gene where checked; the cause of the rest is unknown. V, J and clone size derive from that table, while D and trimming were established from the DNA sequence. Recorded for this sample are some 200,000 clones; 70% to 90% of them occurred a single time. Together, the top ten hold roughly 21% of the sample.

About this clone: Its cognate antigen has yet to be identified. Base-call qualities are not available, and no considerably larger clone is one nucleotide away.

Whole blood was collected in K2EDTA tubes by collaborating institutions according to the institutions' own protocols. For TCRbeta analysis, collaborator samples were shipped as frozen whole blood, as isolated PBMCs, or as DNA extracted from either sample type. Specimen: peripheral blood. This receptor was identified in a man aged 60 to 69 with active or convalescent COVID-19. The sequence is built from TRBV5-6 and TRBJ2-3, and TRBD1 matches 7 of the central bases. The sequence in DNA is TGTGCCAGCAGCAAAACAGGGGCAGATACGCAGTATTTT. It encodes CASSKTGADTQYF.